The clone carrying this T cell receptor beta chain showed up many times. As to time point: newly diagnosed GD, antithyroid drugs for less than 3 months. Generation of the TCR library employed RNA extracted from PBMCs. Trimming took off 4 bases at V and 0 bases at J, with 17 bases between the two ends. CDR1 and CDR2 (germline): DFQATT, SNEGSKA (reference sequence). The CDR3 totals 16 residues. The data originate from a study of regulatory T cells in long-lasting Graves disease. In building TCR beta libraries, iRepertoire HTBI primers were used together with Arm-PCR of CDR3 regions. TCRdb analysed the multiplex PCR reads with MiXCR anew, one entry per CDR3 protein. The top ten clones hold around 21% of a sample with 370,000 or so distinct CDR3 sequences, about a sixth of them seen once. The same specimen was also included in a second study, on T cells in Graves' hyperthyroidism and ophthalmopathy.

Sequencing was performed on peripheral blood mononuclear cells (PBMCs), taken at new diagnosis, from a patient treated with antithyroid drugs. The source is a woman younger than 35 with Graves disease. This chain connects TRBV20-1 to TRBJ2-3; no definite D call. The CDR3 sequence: CSATPRRFGSTDTQYF. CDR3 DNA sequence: TGCAGTGCTACCCCTCGCCGGTTTGGGAGCACAGATACGCAGTATTTT.